Below, 18 T cell receptor beta chains from the same sample are listed, as sequenced in a study of beta chain features in type 1 diabetes. Reverse transcribing all isolated RNA meant expressed TCRB transcripts were sequenced. Here immunoSEQ multiplex PCR was the method, and the copy in TCRdb shows in-frame clones only, minus some. The sample holds 150,000 to 180,000 clones; approximately 8.1% are singletons and the top ten take 0.65%. The material sequenced was central memory CD4+ T cells from blood. These receptor sequences come from a man younger than 30 in good health.

This clone appeared a few times. The rearrangement joins TRBV7-2 to TRBJ2-1; TRBD1 agrees at 7 bases. The V gene end was trimmed by 1 base and the J gene end by 0 bases; junction bases not matched to a gene: 3. Germline V lookup: CDR1 SGHTA, CDR2 FQGNSA. The CDR3 runs to 16 residues. CDR3 nucleotide sequence: TGTGCCAGCAGCTTAGACAGGGGCAGCTCCTACAATGAGCAGTTCTTC. It codes for CASSLDRGSSYNEQFF. The entire variable domain, with the rest obtained from reference TRBV7-2 and TRBJ2-1, is as follows: GAGVSQSPSNKVTEKGKDVELRCDPISGHTALYWYRQSLGQGLEFLIYFQGNSAPDKSGLPSDRFSAERTGGSVSTLTIQRTQQEDSAVYLCASSLDRGSSYNEQFFGPGTRLTVL.

This clone was found many times. The V gene is TRBV7-2, the J gene TRBJ2-3, with a tentative D call TRBD2 (7 bases). The ends were cut back, 7 bases at V and 5 bases at J, with 16 bases in the middle. This CDR3 region has 14 residues. Germline CDR1 and CDR2: SGHTA and FQGNSA. The CDR3 is CASTQGGAGDTQYF. In DNA form, the CDR3 reads TGTGCCAGCACCCAAGGGGGGGCTGGAGATACGCAGTATTTT.

This clone has only a few counts. The rearrangement uses TRBV2 and TRBJ2-7; the D gene is possibly TRBD1 (6 bases). The germline V gene has CDR1 SNHLY and CDR2 FYNNEI. The V end lost 8 bases, the J end lost 3 bases, and 8 bases lay between the germline ends. CDR3 size: 11 residues. The DNA for the CDR3 is TGTGCCAGCCGAGGGGGCTACGAGCAGTACTTC. Translation: CASRGGYEQYF.

This chain uses TRBV28 with TRBJ2-5, with 10 bases matching TRBD1. The DNA end is a closer match to TRBJ2-7, so the J assignment may be wrong. The CDR3 has 14 residues. Germline lookup yields CDR1 MDHEN and CDR2 SYDVKM. This chain's CDR3 is CASSFGTGVHEQYF. The CDR3 coding sequence is TGTGCCAGCAGTTTTGGGACAGGGGTCCACGAGCAGTACTTC.

This clone appeared a few times. V gene TRBV6-5 combines with J gene TRBJ2-1, with TRBD2 identical over 12 bases. The V and J ends lost 10 bases and 4 bases, in that order; junction bases with no gene match: 8. Germline V gene data show CDR1 as MNHEY and CDR2 as SVGAGI. This CDR3 comprises 15 residues. The CDR3 protein is CAIPITSGGYNEQFF. The CDR3 DNA sequence: TGTGCCATCCCCATTACTAGCGGGGGGTACAATGAGCAGTTCTTC.

V is TRBV6-5 and J is TRBJ2-2; D is perhaps TRBD2 (6 bases). This CDR3 region has 14 residues. With 5 bases removed from V and 6 bases from J, the gap between germline ends came to 13 bases. The germline CDR1 and CDR2 sequences are MNHEY and SVGAGI. For the CDR3, the DNA is TGTGCCAGCAGTCGCCCGGGGGTCCCCGGGGAGCTGTTTTTT. Residues: CASSRPGVPGELFF.

The table lists this clone with a few counts. The chain joins TRBV11-1 to TRBJ2-2; D is undetermined. Germline V gives CDR1 SGHAT, CDR2 FQDESV (reference sequence). This CDR3 is 14 amino acids long. The germline V and J ends were trimmed by 3 bases and 5 bases, with 10 bases remaining between them. The CDR3 nucleotides read TGTGCCAGCAGCTTTTTGAGTCTGACCGGGGAGCTGTTTTTT. Protein product: CASSFLSLTGELFF.

This clone was counted between two and nine times. Other DNA sequences of this sample code for an identical CDR3. This chain joins TRBV28 and TRBJ1-2; 8 bases map to TRBD1. The J segment lost 3 bases and the V segment lost 10 bases, leaving 7 bases of the junction unmatched. The V gene's germline CDR1 is MDHEN and CDR2 SYDVKM. This CDR3 contains 13 residues. The CDR3 loop reads CATLDRADYGYTF. In nucleotides, the CDR3 is TGTGCCACCTTGGACAGGGCTGACTATGGCTACACCTTC.

This chain connects TRBV5-1 to TRBJ2-2, with D tentatively TRBD2 (5 bases). The germline gives CDR1 SGHRS, CDR2 YFSETQ. The V end lost 2 bases, the J end lost 4 bases, and 9 bases lay between the germline ends. The CDR3 has 14 amino acids. The CDR3 DNA follows: TGCGCCAGCAGCTTAGGACTGAGCACCGGGGAGCTGTTTTTT. Its translation is CASSLGLSTGELFF.

The chain employs TRBV28 and TRBJ2-4; the match to TRBD2 covers 7 bases. With 7 bases clipped from V and 2 bases from J, the junction kept 5 bases outside the gene matches. This CDR3 has 14 residues. Germline CDR1 is MDHEN and CDR2 is SYDVKM. CDR3 nucleotide sequence: TGTGCCAGCACCTCCGGGGGGACCAAAAACATTCAGTACTTC. It translates to CASTSGGTKNIQYF.

This clone was counted only a few times. V is TRBV19 and J is TRBJ2-7; 12 bases align to TRBD2. CDR3 size: 16 residues. Germline trimming cut 5 bases from V and 2 bases from J; bases unmatched to any gene: 7. Germline V gene data show CDR1 as LNHDA and CDR2 as SQIVND (reference sequence). For the CDR3, the DNA is TGTGCCAGTAGTTCCCGGACTAGCGGGACGACCTACGAGCAGTACTTC. It specifies CASSSRTSGTTYEQYF.

V usage is TRBV5-4 and J usage is TRBJ2-3; tentatively, D is TRBD2 (6 bases). V lost 4 bases to trimming and J lost 2 bases, with 11 bases between them. Germline V CDR1 and CDR2: SGHNT, YYREEE (reference sequence). CDR3 size: 14 residues. The CDR3 spells CASSQRLDTDTQYF. For the CDR3, the DNA is TGTGCCAGCAGCCAAAGACTAGACACAGATACGCAGTATTTT.

The rearrangement links TRBV5-8 to TRBJ2-1; 13 bases align to TRBD2. J lost 3 bases, V lost 4 bases, and 7 bases had no gene match. CDR3 length: 17 residues. Germline-derived CDR1 and CDR2 are SGHTS and YDEGEE. CDR3 in DNA: TGTGCCAGCAGCGAAGGAAGGACTAGCGGGAGCTACAATGAGCAGTTCTTC. Amino acids: CASSEGRTSGSYNEQFF.

This clone has more than one count but fewer than ten. The V gene is TRBV30, the J gene TRBJ1-1, with 9 bases identical to TRBD1. The CDR3 sequence is 13 residues long. After removal of 4 bases from V and 5 bases from J, the junction contained 5 bases not matched to a gene. Per the germline V gene, CDR1 is GTSNPN and CDR2 is SVGIG (reference sequence). As DNA, the CDR3 is TGTGCCTGGAATAGGGACAGGGCTACTGAAGCTTTCTTT. This encodes CAWNRDRATEAFF. The complete variable domain, with remaining parts taken from reference TRBV30 and TRBJ1-1, reads SQTIHQWPATLVQPVGSPLSLECTVEGTSNPNLYWYRQAAGRGLQLLFYSVGIGQISSEVPQNLSASRPQDRQFILSSKKLLLSDSGFYLCAWNRDRATEAFFGQGTRLTVV.

The sample holds a few counts of this clone. The V call is TRBV6-6, the J call TRBJ1-5, with 9 nucleotides matching TRBD1. V was pared by 4 bases and J by 2 bases, with 3 bases of the junction left unmatched. Germline CDR1 is MNHNY and CDR2 is SVGAGI (reference sequence). The CDR3 extends over 15 amino acids. In nucleotides, the CDR3 is TGTGCCAGCAGTTTGGACAGGGGAGGCAATCAGCCCCAGCATTTT. As protein: CASSLDRGGNQPQHF.

This clone has ten or more counts. The chain has TRBV28 and TRBJ2-1; D remains ambiguous. The CDR3 extends over 12 amino acids. Germline CDR1 is MDHEN and CDR2 is SYDVKM. V gave up 5 bases and J gave up 9 bases, with 11 bases separating them. CDR3 loop: CASSRFLSEQFF. CDR3 DNA: TGTGCCAGCAGTCGTTTCCTCAGTGAGCAGTTCTTC.

The table lists this clone with many counts. The chain is built from TRBV10-3 and TRBJ2-6, with 7 bases fitting TRBD1. Germline CDR1 is ENHRY and CDR2 is SYGVKD. The CDR3 length is 15 residues. The V gene end was trimmed by 8 bases and the J gene end by 0 bases; junction bases not matched to a gene: 4. CDR3 bases: TGTGCCATCGAGGGACAGAGCTCTGGGGCCAACGTCCTGACTTTC. The encoded protein is CAIEGQSSGANVLTF.

V is TRBV5-1 and J is TRBJ2-5, with D perhaps TRBD1 (5 bases). The V and J ends lost 0 bases and 1 base respectively, with 13 bases between them. The CDR3 has 16 amino acids. Germline CDR1 reads SGHRS; CDR2 reads YFSETQ. The CDR3 region is CASSLDRNLGQETQYF. As DNA, the CDR3 is TGCGCCAGCAGCTTGGACAGGAACTTGGGCCAAGAGACCCAGTACTTC. The full variable domain, with the rest looked up from reference TRBV5-1 and TRBJ2-5, is KAGVTQTPRYLIKTRGQQVTLSCSPISGHRSVSWYQQTPGQGLQFLFEYFSETQRNKGNFPGRFSGRQFSNSRSEMNVSTLELGDSALYLCASSLDRNLGQETQYFGPGTRLLVL.